This T cell receptor (beta chain) appears in the sequencing data of a study of CD8+ T cells in alopecia areata. CDR3 length equals 16 residues. Germline V gene sequence: CDR1 SQVTM, CDR2 ANQGSEA. With 2 bases clipped from V and 1 base from J, the junction kept 10 bases outside the gene matches. Sequencing templates came from extracted RNA that was reverse transcribed into cDNA. Libraries were prepared by immunoSEQ multiplex PCR; TCRdb keeps only in-frame clonotypes and omits some of them. The table has about 210,000 clones, around 57% seen once. General study points: Sequencing of scalp tissue also captures the resident alphabeta T cells of normal skin. Scalp clonality and expanded CD8+ clones among the top 100 showed significant decreases with tofacitinib.

A word on this clone: Antigen specificity is unknown.

This sample's treatment: oral pan-JAK inhibitor, 5-10 mg twice daily. Researchers gathered lesional scalp punch biopsies and peripheral blood from patients with alopecia areata. The sample consisted of CD4+ T cells sorted from blood, taken at week 4, from a patient treated with tofacitinib. The receptor was isolated from a human donor with alopecia areata. This chain links TRBV29-1 with TRBJ2-7, with 8 positions matching TRBD1. The CDR3 DNA is TGCAGCGTTGAAATTTTGGGACAGGCCTTTTCCTACGAGCAGTACTTC. Its protein is CSVEILGQAFSYEQYF.